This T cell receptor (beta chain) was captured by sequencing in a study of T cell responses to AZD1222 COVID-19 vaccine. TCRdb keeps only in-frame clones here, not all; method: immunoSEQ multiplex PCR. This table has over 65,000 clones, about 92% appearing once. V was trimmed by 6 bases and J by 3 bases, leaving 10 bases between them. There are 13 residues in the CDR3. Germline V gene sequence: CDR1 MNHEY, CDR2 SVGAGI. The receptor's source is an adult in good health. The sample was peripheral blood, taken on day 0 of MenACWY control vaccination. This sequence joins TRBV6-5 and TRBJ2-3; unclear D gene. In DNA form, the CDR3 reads TGTGCCAGCAGACGGCCATCGACAGATACGCAGTATTTT. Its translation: CASRRPSTDTQYF.